This T cell receptor (beta chain) was sequenced during a study of Ad26.COV2.S vaccination and SARS-CoV-2 variants. Treatment: roughly 20 received Ad26.COV2.S at low or high dose, single or two shots; roughly five received placebo; per-sample allocation not given. On day 63 after the first injection, vaccine and placebo recipients gave samples. Germline V gene data show CDR1 as LNHDA and CDR2 as SQIVND (reference sequence). V was trimmed by 4 bases and J by 9 bases, leaving 15 bases between them. The CDR3 runs 13 residues. Findings and limits, study-wide: People given the vaccine had a wider spike-specific TCR breadth than placebo recipients did.

Using immunoSEQ multiplex PCR, the repertoire was profiled, and TCRdb retains in-frame clones only, with some absent. Found here are about 680,000 clones, more than 80% of them singletons; the top ten hold roughly 1.5%. Notes on this clone: Antigen specificity is unknown.

The source is a person aged 18 to 65 who received the Ad26.COV2.S COVID-19 vaccine or a placebo. The sequencing here drew on peripheral blood, taken in a trial of Ad26.COV2.S vaccine versus placebo. The chain employs TRBV19 and TRBJ2-5; a possible D gene is TRBD2 (5 bases). This CDR3 is CASSNDRTGAQYF. Written as DNA, the CDR3 is TGTGCCAGTAGTAATGATAGGACCGGGGCCCAGTACTTC.